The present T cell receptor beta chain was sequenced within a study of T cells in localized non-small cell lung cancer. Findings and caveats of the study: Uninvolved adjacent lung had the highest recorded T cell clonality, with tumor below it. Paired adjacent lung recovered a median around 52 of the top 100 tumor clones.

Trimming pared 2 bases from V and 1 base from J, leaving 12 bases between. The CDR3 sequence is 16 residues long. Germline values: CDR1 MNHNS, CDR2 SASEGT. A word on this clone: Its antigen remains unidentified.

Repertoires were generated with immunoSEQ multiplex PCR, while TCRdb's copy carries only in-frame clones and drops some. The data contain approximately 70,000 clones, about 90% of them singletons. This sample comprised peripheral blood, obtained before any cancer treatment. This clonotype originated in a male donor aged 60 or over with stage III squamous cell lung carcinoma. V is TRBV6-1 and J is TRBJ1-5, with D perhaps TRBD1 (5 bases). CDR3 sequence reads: CASSEQTALSNQPQHF. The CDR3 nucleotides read TGTGCCAGCAGTGAACAGACAGCGCTAAGCAATCAGCCCCAGCATTTT.